The 27 T cell receptor beta chains listed next were all sequenced from one sample in a study of cytomegalovirus exposure and HLA in healthy donors. PCR used 60 Vbeta primers and 13 Jbeta primers. The protocol was immunoSEQ multiplex PCR, while the TCRdb copy is restricted to in-frame clones and leaves out a portion. Of 100,000 to 150,000 clones in the sample, about 76% were seen once. The specimen sequenced was PBMCs. The receptors were gathered from a woman in her sixties or seventies in good health and CMV-seropositive.

The chain has TRBV6-5 and TRBJ2-5; the match to TRBD2 covers 9 bases. The germline CDR1 and CDR2 sequences are MNHEY and SVGAGI. This CDR3 has 14 amino acids. V shed 7 bases and J 6 bases; nucleotides not matched to a gene: 9. This CDR3 is CASTIAGEQKTQYF. The CDR3 coding sequence is TGTGCCAGCACTATAGCGGGAGAGCAAAAGACCCAGTACTTC.

This chain joins TRBV7-9 and TRBJ1-1; the match to TRBD1 covers 7 bases. The CDR3 is 11 amino acids. In germline, CDR1 is SEHNR, CDR2 FQNEAQ (reference sequence). Trimming cost V 7 bases and J 7 bases; bases outside gene matches: 3. The CDR3 sequence is CASIGGREAFF. The CDR3, as DNA: TGTGCCAGCATAGGGGGCCGTGAAGCTTTCTTT.

V usage is TRBV6-5 and J usage is TRBJ1-1; D unclear. CDR3 length: 15 amino acids. Trimming shortened V by 5 bases and J by 1 base, and 14 bases separated the two germline ends. Germline V CDR1 and CDR2: MNHEY, SVGAGI. The CDR3 region has the DNA TGTGCCAGCAGTCCGTCGGTAGGGAGGAACACTGAAGCTTTCTTT. Protein: CASSPSVGRNTEAFF.

As DNA, the CDR3 is TGCAGCGTTGAAAGGGTTGGGGGGGCAGGAGGCTACACCTTC. Its translation: CSVERVGGAGGYTF. The J gene is TRBJ1-2, the V gene TRBV29-1, with D possibly TRBD1 on 6 matching bases. Germline V lookup: CDR1 SQVTM, CDR2 ANQGSEA. The length of the CDR3 is 14 residues. Trimming took off 2 bases at V and 8 bases at J, with 18 bases between the two ends. The variable domain in full, completed from reference TRBV29-1 and TRBJ1-2, reads SAVISQKPSRDICQRGTSLTIQCQVDSQVTMMFWYRQQPGQSLTLIATANQGSEATYESGFVIDKFPISRPNLTFSTLTVSNMSPEDSSIYLCSVERVGGAGGYTFGSGTRLTVV.

V is TRBV30 and J is TRBJ2-5, with D perhaps TRBD2 (6 bases). Trimming stripped 4 bases from V and 5 bases from J, with 11 bases between. The CDR3 spans 12 residues. Per the germline V gene, CDR1 is GTSNPN and CDR2 is SVGIG (reference sequence). CDR3 DNA sequence: TGTGCCTGGACGGGGGTAGGGGAGACCCAGTACTTC. Protein: CAWTGVGETQYF.

The V and J genes are TRBV5-6 and TRBJ2-7; D gene unclear. The V and J ends lost 0 bases and 4 bases respectively, with 8 bases between them. This CDR3 is built from 13 residues. CDR1 and CDR2 (germline): SGHDT, YYEEEE. The CDR3 loop is CASSLDIVYEQYF. CDR3 bases: TGTGCCAGCAGCTTGGATATAGTGTACGAGCAGTACTTC.

This clone was counted a few times. V gene TRBV2 combines with J gene TRBJ2-3, with D hard to call. Trimming removed 6 bases from V and 9 bases from J, with 7 bases in between. This CDR3 comprises 10 residues. Germline values: CDR1 SNHLY, CDR2 FYNNEI. CDR3 sequence: CASRGRTQYF. CDR3 DNA sequence: TGTGCCAGCAGGGGCAGGACGCAGTATTTT.

The CDR3 loop reads CASSKGQGPGGELFF. CDR3 sequence (DNA): TGTGCCAGCAGCAAGGGACAGGGGCCAGGCGGGGAGCTGTTTTTT. This chain connects TRBV6-6 to TRBJ2-2; 10 nucleotides align to TRBD1. With 6 bases clipped from V and 7 bases from J, the junction kept 8 bases outside the gene matches. The CDR3 sequence is 15 residues long. Germline-derived CDR1 and CDR2 are MNHNY and SVGAGI (reference sequence).

A note on this clone: This specimen includes other DNA sequences encoding the same CDR3. This chain links TRBV9 with TRBJ1-1, with TRBD1 as a possible D gene (6 bases). The CDR3 covers 13 residues. V lost 3 bases and J lost 5, with 11 bases in between. From germline, CDR1 is SGDLS and CDR2 YYNGEE. DNA of the CDR3: TGTGCCAGCAGCGCACAGGGAAATACTGAAGCTTTCTTT. This encodes CASSAQGNTEAFF.

The sample holds one count of this clone. J is TRBJ2-2 and V is TRBV7-3, with D uncertain. In germline, CDR1 is SGHTA, CDR2 FQGTGA. The CDR3 spans 14 residues. V was clipped by 2 bases and J by 1 base, with 5 bases between them. The CDR3, as DNA: TGTGCCAGCAGCTTAGGAGTGAACACCGGGGAGCTGTTTTTT. Encoded protein: CASSLGVNTGELFF.

About this clone: The junction and the germline gene differ at one end; a read error may be behind it. The chain is built from TRBV7-9 and TRBJ1-1, with 8 bases aligning to TRBD1. The length of the CDR3 is 16 residues. Looked up from germline, CDR1 is SEHNR and CDR2 is FQNEAQ (reference sequence). The CDR3 spells CSSTSLGGTGNTEAFF. In DNA, the CDR3 is TGTTCCAGCACCTCCCTAGGTGGGACAGGGAACACTGAAGCTTTCTTT.

This clone was picked up a small number of times. V usage is TRBV27 and J usage is TRBJ2-6; TRBD1 might be the D (8 bases). The germline V gene has CDR1 MNHEY and CDR2 SMNVEV (reference sequence). The CDR3 totals 21 residues. V gave up 6 bases and J gave up 0 bases, with 27 bases separating them. CDR3 in DNA: TGTGCCAGCAGCTCCGGACAGGGACTATTTAACTTGATCTCTGGGGCCAACGTCCTGACTTTC. Amino acids: CASSSGQGLFNLISGANVLTF.

This chain joins TRBV6-5 and TRBJ1-5; maybe TRBD1 (5 bases). CDR1 and CDR2 from the germline V gene are MNHEY and SVGAGI. V lost 6 bases to trimming and J lost 2 bases, with 8 bases between them. CDR3 length: 13 residues. The CDR3 spells CASSRAGNQPQHF. The DNA for the CDR3 is TGTGCCAGCAGCAGGGCAGGCAATCAGCCCCAGCATTTT.

For this clone: Different DNA sequences within this sample yield the same CDR3. The chain has TRBV30 and TRBJ1-6, with 7 bases matching TRBD1. Germline lookup yields CDR1 GTSNPN and CDR2 SVGIG (reference sequence). The trim removed 0 bases at V and 10 bases at J, leaving 6 bases unmatched. The CDR3 covers 14 residues. CDR3 nucleotide sequence: TGTGCCTGGAGTGTAGGACAGGCGACATCACCCCTCCACTTT. It is translated as CAWSVGQATSPLHF.

The gene calls are TRBV10-3 and TRBJ2-7; 8 bases are shared with TRBD1. The CDR3 is 14 amino acids. Germline CDR1 is ENHRY and CDR2 is SYGVKD. With 4 bases clipped from V and 5 bases from J, the junction kept 7 bases outside the gene matches. In DNA form, the CDR3 reads TGTGCCATCAGTGGTGGGGGGACAGGACACGAGCAGTACTTC. This codes for CAISGGGTGHEQYF.

The chain links TRBV30 to TRBJ1-5, with D maybe TRBD1 (5 bases). The CDR3 covers 13 residues. The germline CDR1 and CDR2 sequences are GTSNPN and SVGIG (reference sequence). V dropped 3 bases and J dropped 7 bases, with 13 bases sitting between them. CDR3 sequence reads: CAWSWGVGQPQHF. The DNA for the CDR3 is TGTGCCTGGAGCTGGGGGGTTGGGCAGCCCCAGCATTTT. The entire variable domain, with the rest obtained from reference TRBV30 and TRBJ1-5, is as follows: SQTIHQWPATLVQPVGSPLSLECTVEGTSNPNLYWYRQAAGRGLQLLFYSVGIGQISSEVPQNLSASRPQDRQFILSSKKLLLSDSGFYLCAWSWGVGQPQHFGDGTRLSIL.

This clone was detected a few times. The rearrangement joins TRBV19 to TRBJ1-2, with D perhaps TRBD1 (6 bases). The V gene's germline CDR1 is LNHDA and CDR2 SQIVND (reference sequence). V dropped 5 bases and J dropped 5 bases, with 9 bases sitting between them. The CDR3 is 12 residues long. The CDR3 is CASSVGQYGYTF. The CDR3 DNA sequence: TGTGCCAGTAGTGTCGGACAGTATGGCTACACCTTC.

The V call is TRBV7-2, the J call TRBJ2-3; D gene ambiguous. This CDR3 has 13 residues. Looked up from germline, CDR1 is SGHTA and CDR2 is FQGNSA. Trimming stripped 3 bases from V and 3 bases from J, with 7 bases between. CDR3 sequence reads: CASSLSRTDTQYF. CDR3 coding DNA: TGTGCCAGCAGCTTGAGTCGGACAGATACGCAGTATTTT.

The chain combines TRBV30 with TRBJ2-4, with 7 bases fitting TRBD1. V gave up 3 bases and J gave up 8 bases; unmatched junction bases: 10. Looked up from germline, CDR1 is GTSNPN and CDR2 is SVGIG (reference sequence). The length of the CDR3 is 14 residues. The CDR3: CAWRPQGMRDIQYF. In DNA form, the CDR3 reads TGTGCCTGGAGGCCACAGGGGATGAGGGACATTCAGTACTTC.

The chain uses TRBV6-1 and TRBJ1-6; maybe TRBD1 (6 bases). Germline assignment: CDR1 MNHNS and CDR2 SASEGT. Trimming took 6 bases from V and 9 from J, leaving 15 bases between them. The CDR3 covers 14 residues. CDR3 bases: TGTGCCAGCAGCCGCGGGGGGCTCGGTTCACCCCTCCACTTT. Protein sequence: CASSRGGLGSPLHF.

This chain's CDR3 is CASSLIRTGDEAFF. CDR3 DNA: TGTGCCAGCAGCTTAATCCGGACAGGGGATGAAGCTTTCTTT. V is TRBV7-2 and J is TRBJ1-1; TRBD1 aligns across 9 bases. Trimming at V came to 2 bases and at J to 7 bases, leaving 5 bases not matched to a gene. The CDR3 sequence is 14 residues long. Germline CDR1 and CDR2: SGHTA and FQGNSA.

V is TRBV5-4 and J is TRBJ2-5; D possibly corresponds to TRBD2 (6 bases). The V and J ends lost 3 bases and 3 bases respectively, with 6 bases between them. Germline values: CDR1 SGHNT, CDR2 YYREEE (reference sequence). There are 12 residues in the CDR3. DNA of the CDR3: TGTGCCAGCAGCTGGGGGGAAGAGACCCAGTACTTC. Its protein is CASSWGEETQYF. The entire variable domain, with the rest obtained from reference TRBV5-4 and TRBJ2-5, is as follows: ETGVTQSPTHLIKTRGQQVTLRCSSQSGHNTVSWYQQALGQGPQFIFQYYREEENGRGNFPPRFSGLQFPNYSSELNVNALELDDSALYLCASSWGEETQYFGPGTRLLVL.

The chain couples TRBV7-9 to TRBJ2-5; D may be TRBD1 (6 bases). V was clipped by 1 base and J by 2 bases, with 14 bases between them. Germline V gene lookup returns CDR1 SEHNR and CDR2 FQNEAQ (reference sequence). There are 16 residues in the CDR3. This CDR3 reads CASSLVIGDTQETQYF. The CDR3 nucleotides are TGTGCCAGCAGCTTAGTTATAGGGGACACACAAGAGACCCAGTACTTC.

The V call is TRBV2, the J call TRBJ2-7; the D gene is possibly TRBD2 (6 bases). V dropped 5 bases and J dropped 0 bases, with 17 bases sitting between them. CDR3 length: 16 amino acids. The germline V gene has CDR1 SNHLY and CDR2 FYNNEI. The CDR3 DNA reads as TGTGCCAGCAGTTCATTTCCGGGACTTTACTCCTACGAGCAGTACTTC. Its translation is CASSSFPGLYSYEQYF.

J is TRBJ2-1 and V is TRBV6-1, with TRBD1 matching 9 bases. V lost 6 bases to trimming and J lost 8 bases; unmatched junction nucleotides: 8. The CDR3 contains 14 residues. Germline V CDR1 and CDR2: MNHNS, SASEGT. In DNA, the CDR3 is TGTGCCAGCAGGGGACAGGGAAGATCAGATGAGCAGTTCTTC. Its protein is CASRGQGRSDEQFF.

The chain joins TRBV29-1 to TRBJ2-3, with TRBD2 identical over 8 bases. The trim removed 7 bases at V and 2 bases at J, leaving 8 bases unmatched. CDR3 size: 14 residues. CDR1 and CDR2 (germline): SQVTM, ANQGSEA. The CDR3 loop is CSASSGETTDTQYF. CDR3 nucleotide sequence: TGCAGCGCAAGTAGCGGGGAGACCACAGATACGCAGTATTTT.

V usage is TRBV7-3 and J usage is TRBJ2-1; D might be TRBD2 (6 bases). V lost 0 bases, J lost 5 bases, and 14 bases lay in between. The CDR3 loop spans 16 amino acids. Per the germline V gene, CDR1 is SGHTA and CDR2 is FQGTGA. CDR3 region: CASSLTGTSRNNEQFF. DNA of the CDR3: TGTGCCAGCAGCTTAACTGGAACTAGCAGAAACAATGAGCAGTTCTTC.